These 19 T cell receptor beta chains originate from one sample sequenced in a study of T cells in Graves' hyperthyroidism and ophthalmopathy. It was RNA transcripts that yielded the amplified TCR beta CDR3 regions. The study used the HTBI primer set for a first-round RT-PCR of the TCR CDR3. A single record per CDR3 protein comes from TCRdb applying MiXCR to the multiplex PCR reads. Among about 300,000 distinct CDR3 sequences listed, roughly 18% were seen once. Material for sequencing was blood. The origin of the receptors is a man in his fifties or sixties with Graves' ophthalmopathy.

This clonotype was picked up many times. The chain has TRBV12-3 or TRBV12-4 and TRBJ1-1; 8 bases match TRBD1. The V and J ends lost 2 bases and 3 bases, in that order; junction bases with no gene match: 2. The CDR3 extends over 14 amino acids. The CDR3 nucleotides are TGTGCCAGCAGTTTATCAGGGGGCTACACTGAAGCTTTCTTT. Protein sequence: CASSLSGGYTEAFF.

For this clonotype: One junction end disagrees with the germline gene, perhaps due to a read error. The V call is TRBV6-2 or TRBV6-3, the J call TRBJ2-7; the D gene is possibly TRBD2 (6 bases). The CDR3 extends over 13 amino acids. The germline V gene has CDR1 MNHEY and CDR2 SVGEGT. For the CDR3, the DNA is TGTGCCAGCAATTACGGGGGATCCTACGAGCAGTACTTC. Amino acid sequence: CASNYGGSYEQYF.

With regard to this clonotype: Mismatch with germline at one junction end may stem from a read error. In DNA, the CDR3 is TGTGCCGGCAGCCCCACAGGGGAGGGCTATGGCTACACCTTC. Amino acid sequence: CAGSPTGEGYGYTF. The rearrangement links TRBV7-3 to TRBJ1-2; 7 positions agree with TRBD1. Germline V gives CDR1 SGHTA, CDR2 FQGTGA. This CDR3 spans 14 amino acids.

With respect to this clonotype: A single base separates this from a much larger clone, so it may be a read error. The CDR3 DNA reads as TGCGCCAGCAGCCGTTGGACAGAGACGAGCACTGAAGCTTTCTTT. As protein: CASSRWTETSTEAFF. This chain connects TRBV5-1 to TRBJ1-1; the D gene is possibly TRBD1 (6 bases). Trimming pared 4 bases from V and 4 bases from J, leaving 17 bases between. The CDR3 length is 15 residues. The germline V gene has CDR1 SGHRS and CDR2 YFSETQ.

This clonotype was counted ten times or more. The V call is TRBV11-2, the J call TRBJ1-1; 7 bases agree with TRBD1. Trimming took 5 bases from V and 0 from J; bases not matched to a gene: 12. This CDR3 is 17 amino acids long. Germline lookup yields CDR1 SGHAT and CDR2 FQNNGV. The CDR3 sequence: CASSLGGGGFMNTEAFF. The CDR3 DNA reads as TGTGCCAGCAGCCTCGGAGGAGGGGGCTTTATGAACACTGAAGCTTTCTTT. Supplemented by reference TRBV11-2 and TRBJ1-1, the full variable domain reads EAGVAQSPRYKIIEKRQSVAFWCNPISGHATLYWYQQILGQGPKLLIQFQNNGVVDDSQLPKDRFSAERLKGVDSTLKIQPAKLEDSAVYLCASSLGGGGFMNTEAFFGQGTRLTVV.

This clonotype has at least ten counts. The chain recombines TRBV3-1 with TRBJ2-3, with D perhaps TRBD2 (6 bases). The ends were cut back, 0 bases at V and 1 base at J, with 11 bases in the middle. Germline V CDR1 and CDR2: LGHDT, YNNKEL (reference sequence). This CDR3 is built from 16 residues. In DNA form, the CDR3 reads TGTGCCAGCAGCCAAGATTGGGCTAGCGGCACAGATACGCAGTATTTT. Its protein product is CASSQDWASGTDTQYF.

This chain links TRBV29-1 with TRBJ2-5; tentatively, D is TRBD2 (6 bases). The CDR3 consists of 15 residues. Per the germline V gene, CDR1 is SQVTM and CDR2 is ANQGSEA. V gave up 1 base and J gave up 5 bases, with 17 bases separating them. The CDR3 sequence is CSVEVVGVAAETQYF. CDR3 nucleotides: TGCAGCGTTGAAGTAGTCGGAGTAGCGGCCGAGACCCAGTACTTC.

This clonotype has a handful of counts. This rearrangement joins TRBV20-1 to TRBJ2-5, with D unresolved. This CDR3 is 14 amino acids long. V was cut by 5 bases and J by 4 bases, with 17 bases left in between. Per the germline V gene, CDR1 is DFQATT and CDR2 is SNEGSKA (reference sequence). In DNA form, the CDR3 reads TGCAGTGCTTCCACCATAGGAGCCCGAGAGACCCAGTACTTC. Translating it yields CSASTIGARETQYF.

This clonotype was counted only a few times. The chain has TRBV5-1 and TRBJ1-2, with 8 bases fitting TRBD1. Germline CDR1 SGHRS, CDR2 YFSETQ. With V trimmed by 0 bases and J by 4 bases, 5 bases remained unmatched. CDR3 length equals 15 residues. The CDR3 DNA sequence: TGCGCCAGCAGCTTGGACGGACAGGGCCTCTATGGCTACACCTTC. Its translation is CASSLDGQGLYGYTF.

This clonotype showed up just once. V usage is TRBV10-2 and J usage is TRBJ2-1, with D unresolved. Trimming took off 2 bases at V and 4 bases at J, with 9 bases between the two ends. Germline V gives CDR1 WSHSY, CDR2 SAAADI. The CDR3 length is 14 residues. As DNA, the CDR3 is TGCGCCAGCAGTGAGCTGCCCTCTTACAATGAGCAGTTCTTC. Amino acids: CASSELPSYNEQFF.

This clonotype came up a few times. This rearrangement joins TRBV9 to TRBJ2-5; 8 bases are shared with TRBD1. From germline, CDR1 is SGDLS and CDR2 YYNGEE. The CDR3 length is 15 residues. The trim removed 2 bases at V and 5 bases at J, leaving 8 bases unmatched. The CDR3 nucleotides are TGTGCCAGCAGCGTTGGACAGGGATCAGGGGAGACCCAGTACTTC. This encodes CASSVGQGSGETQYF.

The CDR3 loop reads CASSLTSEAYEQYF. The CDR3 DNA is TGTGCCAGCAGCCTCACTAGCGAGGCTTACGAGCAGTACTTC. The V gene is TRBV4-2, the J gene TRBJ2-7, with 7 bases fitting TRBD2. Germline V gives CDR1 LGHNA, CDR2 YNFKEQ. The CDR3 consists of 14 residues. J lost 4 bases, V lost 4 bases, and 7 bases had no gene match.

Details on this clonotype: Given the absence of the conserved phenylalanine or tryptophan at the CDR3 end, a read error is likely. The chain employs TRBV6-2 or TRBV6-3 and TRBJ2-3; 10 nucleotides match TRBD2. Germline values: CDR1 MNHEY, CDR2 SVGEGT. V lost 6 bases, J lost 0 bases, and 6 bases stayed unmatched. This CDR3 has 16 amino acids. This chain's CDR3 is CASSRETSGSTDTQYL. CDR3 DNA sequence: TGTGCCAGCAGCCGAGAGACTAGCGGGAGCACAGATACGCAGTATTTA.

This chain joins TRBV11-3 and TRBJ2-1; D gene ambiguous. The V gene's germline CDR1 is SGHNT and CDR2 YENEEA. CDR3 length: 16 amino acids. The V end was cut by 3 bases, the J end by 2 bases, with 14 bases between. CDR3 sequence: CASSFGLSKPYNEQFF. The CDR3, as DNA: TGTGCCAGCAGCTTTGGTTTGTCAAAACCCTACAATGAGCAGTTCTTC.

This clonotype has a handful of counts. The chain links TRBV12-3 or TRBV12-4 to TRBJ2-3; unclear D gene. Trimming pared 5 bases from V and 2 bases from J, leaving 8 bases between. This CDR3 has 13 residues. The DNA of the CDR3 is TGTGCCAGCAGTCAGCCGACCACAGATACGCAGTATTTT. This gives the protein CASSQPTTDTQYF.

This clonotype was seen ten or more times. V is TRBV30 and J is TRBJ2-2; 8 bases fit TRBD2. CDR3 length: 13 residues. Losses at the gene ends were 4 bases for V and 4 bases for J; bases not matched to a gene: 2. The germline V gene has CDR1 GTSNPN and CDR2 SVGIG (reference sequence). CDR3 amino acids: CAWKGTSTGELFF. In DNA, the CDR3 is TGTGCCTGGAAAGGGACTAGCACCGGGGAGCTGTTTTTT.

The chain recombines TRBV5-4 with TRBJ2-3, with D perhaps matching TRBD2 (6 bases). The CDR3 runs 15 residues. The germline V and J ends were trimmed by 2 bases and 5 bases, with 15 bases remaining between them. The germline gives CDR1 SGHNT, CDR2 YYREEE (reference sequence). The CDR3 DNA follows: TGTGCCAGCAGCTTTCGTCGGCAGGGAGGAGATACGCAGTATTTT. This gives the protein CASSFRRQGGDTQYF.

The J gene is TRBJ2-2, the V gene TRBV7-2, with 10 bases fitting TRBD2. CDR3 size: 15 residues. CDR1 and CDR2 (germline): SGHTA, FQGNSA. Trimming removed 6 bases from V and 5 bases from J; junction bases left unmatched: 6. The CDR3 coding sequence is TGTGCCAGCAGGGCTAGCGGGAGACGGACCGGGGAGCTGTTTTTT. Protein product: CASRASGRRTGELFF.

In its sample, this clonotype was seen many times. The genes are TRBV2 and TRBJ2-3; D unclear. This CDR3 region has 15 residues. CDR1 is SNHLY, CDR2 FYNNEI, per germline. Trimming left V 6 bases short and J 4 bases short, with 17 bases between. This chain's CDR3 is CASSSYSRRSDTQYF. In nucleotides, the CDR3 is TGTGCCAGCAGCTCATACTCCAGAAGGTCAGATACGCAGTATTTT.